What follows are 19 T cell receptor beta chains derived from one specimen sequenced in a study of spatial heterogeneity in lung cancer. Specified time point: sample taken at primary tumor resection. TCRdb fed the 5' RACE reads into MiXCR, producing one record per CDR3 protein. The sample shows fewer than 45,000 distinct CDR3 sequences, less than 9.5% of them seen only once. The source was PBMCs, collected at surgery. The receptors shown here come from a female donor with early-stage non-small cell lung cancer.

This clonotype was counted a few times. V usage is TRBV20-1 and J usage is TRBJ2-4; TRBD2 matches 10 bases. CDR1 is DFQATT, CDR2 SNEGSKA, per germline (reference sequence). Losses at the gene ends were 3 bases for V and 6 bases for J; bases not matched to a gene: 5. This CDR3 is built from 14 residues. CDR3 bases: TGCAGTGCTAGGGGTAGACTAGCGGGAAACATTCAGTACTTC. This codes for CSARGRLAGNIQYF.

This clonotype occurred a few times. In DNA form, the CDR3 reads TGCAGTGCTAGAATGTCGACAGGGGGGTATGGCTACACCTTC. This encodes CSARMSTGGYGYTF. This rearrangement joins TRBV20-1 to TRBJ1-2; TRBD1 matches at 9 bases. This CDR3 comprises 14 residues. Germline values: CDR1 DFQATT, CDR2 SNEGSKA (reference sequence). Trimming cost V 2 bases and J 5 bases; bases outside gene matches: 6.

The table lists this clonotype with many counts. The rearrangement joins TRBV9 to TRBJ1-5; TRBD1 might be the D (5 bases). The CDR3 sequence is 15 residues long. V lost 3 bases and J 4 bases, leaving 14 bases between the germline ends. The germline gives CDR1 SGDLS, CDR2 YYNGEE. This CDR3 is CASSDGTFENQPQHF. CDR3 bases: TGTGCCAGCAGCGACGGGACTTTCGAAAATCAGCCCCAGCATTTT.

This clonotype occurred a few times. This rearrangement joins TRBV19 to TRBJ2-3; D call uncertain. Germline V lookup: CDR1 LNHDA, CDR2 SQIVND (reference sequence). CDR3 length: 14 amino acids. Trimming left V 2 bases short and J 2 bases short, with 8 bases between. The CDR3 sequence: CASSIRQHTDTQYF. The CDR3 nucleotides are TGTGCCAGTAGTATAAGGCAACACACAGATACGCAGTATTTT.

This clonotype was counted between two and nine times. The rearrangement links TRBV6-6 to TRBJ2-5; tentatively, D is TRBD1 (5 bases). The CDR3 sequence is 12 residues long. Germline CDR1 reads MNHNY; CDR2 reads SVGAGI (reference sequence). With 2 bases removed from V and 7 bases from J, the gap between germline ends came to 8 bases. CDR3 in amino acids: CASSYTQGTQYF. The CDR3 DNA sequence: TGTGCCAGCAGTTACACCCAGGGGACCCAGTACTTC.

The chain is built from TRBV20-1 and TRBJ2-7, with 8 bases that match TRBD2. The length of the CDR3 is 14 residues. Germline V gives CDR1 DFQATT, CDR2 SNEGSKA (reference sequence). V lost 5 bases and J lost 2; bases outside the gene matches: 8. The CDR3 region has the DNA TGCAGTGCTTTCTATAGCGGGAACCCCTACGAGCAGTACTTC. Translating gives CSAFYSGNPYEQYF.

The chain joins TRBV20-1 to TRBJ2-3; 7 nucleotides align to TRBD2. CDR1 and CDR2 (germline): DFQATT, SNEGSKA (reference sequence). The V and J ends lost 0 bases and 3 bases, in that order; junction bases with no gene match: 3. The CDR3 length is 14 residues. CDR3 protein: CSARETSRTDTQYF. CDR3 DNA sequence: TGCAGTGCTAGAGAGACTAGCAGGACAGATACGCAGTATTTT.

As concerns this clonotype: This may come from a read error, since a much larger clone is one base off. V is TRBV3-1 and J is TRBJ1-1, with a possible D match to TRBD1 (6 bases). CDR1 and CDR2 (germline): LGHDT, YNNKEL (reference sequence). This CDR3 is built from 14 residues. CDR3 sequence reads: CGSSQNSRGNEAFF. The CDR3 coding sequence is TGTGGCAGCAGCCAGAACTCAAGGGGGAATGAAGCTTTCTTT. The entire variable domain, with the rest obtained from reference TRBV3-1 and TRBJ1-1, is as follows: DTAVSQTPKYLVTQMGNDKSIKCEQNLGHDTMYWYKQDSKKFLKIMFSYNNKELIINETVPNRFSPKSPDKAHLNLHINSLELGDSAVYFCGSSQNSRGNEAFFGQGTRLTVV.

This clonotype has just a few counts. This chain links TRBV29-1 with TRBJ1-2; no clear D. The germline V and J ends were trimmed by 4 bases and 2 bases, with 14 bases remaining between them. CDR3 length equals 14 residues. Per germline, CDR1 SQVTM and CDR2 ANQGSEA. CDR3 loop: CSVGIEPGNYGYTF. The CDR3 nucleotides are TGCAGCGTTGGGATAGAGCCGGGCAACTATGGCTACACCTTC.

This clonotype was counted ten times or more. This rearrangement joins TRBV20-1 to TRBJ1-4, with a weak D call TRBD1 (5 bases). Trimming took 2 bases from V and 6 from J, leaving 10 bases between them. The CDR3 has 13 residues. Germline V gives CDR1 DFQATT, CDR2 SNEGSKA (reference sequence). The CDR3 spells CSARRGSDEKLFF. The CDR3 DNA reads TGCAGTGCTAGACGGGGCTCAGATGAAAAACTGTTTTTT.

This clonotype has ten or more counts. This chain joins TRBV4-1 and TRBJ1-4; D gene uncertain. CDR3 length: 15 residues. Trimming removed 4 bases at V and 0 bases at J, with 9 bases between. Germline V gene data show CDR1 as MGHRA and CDR2 as YSYEKL. The DNA of the CDR3 is TGCGCCAGCAGCCCCCAAGGTACAACTAATGAAAAACTGTTTTTT. This encodes CASSPQGTTNEKLFF.

In this sample, this clonotype turned up many times. The chain employs TRBV27 and TRBJ1-2; D not resolved. Deletions cut 3 bases from V and 3 bases from J, with 5 bases between. Germline CDR1 MNHEY, CDR2 SMNVEV (reference sequence). The CDR3 has 12 amino acids. The CDR3 DNA follows: TGTGCCAGCAGTTTTACGTACTATGGCTACACCTTC. Translation: CASSFTYYGYTF.

The CDR3 DNA reads as TGTGCCACCAGCAGTGCATACACCCAGAATGAAAAACTGTTTTTT. It encodes CATSSAYTQNEKLFF. This sequence joins TRBV15 and TRBJ1-4; no definite D call. Trimming cost V 3 bases and J 5 bases, with 13 bases left between them. The germline CDR1 and CDR2 sequences are LNHNV and YYDKDF (reference sequence). The CDR3 extends over 15 amino acids. Supplemented by reference TRBV15 and TRBJ1-4, the full variable domain reads DAMVIQNPRYQVTQFGKPVTLSCSQTLNHNVMYWYQQKSSQAPKLLFHYYDKDFNNEADTPDNFQSRRPNTSFCFLDIRSPGLGDTAMYLCATSSAYTQNEKLFFGSGTQLSVL.

There are many counts of this clonotype. The chain links TRBV7-8 to TRBJ1-1; TRBD1 might be the D (5 bases). Trimming stripped 5 bases from V and 5 bases from J, with 15 bases between. CDR1 is SGHVS, CDR2 FQNEAQ, per germline. CDR3 size: 14 residues. CDR3 nucleotide sequence: TGTGCCAGCAGCCTACCCCCCGGGGGAACTGAAGCTTTCTTT. The encoded protein is CASSLPPGGTEAFF.

The chain is built from TRBV11-2 and TRBJ1-5; no reliable D call. Near its end, the DNA agrees better with TRBJ2-3, so the J call may be wrong. Looked up from germline, CDR1 is SGHAT and CDR2 is FQNNGV. The CDR3 consists of 13 residues. Here the CDR3 reads CASSLGGNQPQYF. For the CDR3, the DNA is TGTGCCAGCAGCTTAGGGGGTAATCAGCCCCAGTATTTT.

This clonotype was recorded a few times. The genes are TRBV10-3 and TRBJ1-2, with 7 bases that match TRBD1. CDR1 and CDR2 (germline): ENHRY, SYGVKD. Unmatched junction bases numbered 9, after V lost 10 bases and J lost 4 bases. The CDR3 loop spans 13 amino acids. CDR3 in DNA: TGTGCCAAATCCCAGGGGGTTGGCTATGGCTACACCTTC. Amino acids: CAKSQGVGYGYTF.

This clonotype was recorded at least ten times. The chain combines TRBV2 with TRBJ2-7, with 9 bases matching TRBD2. Losses at the gene ends were 5 bases for V and 6 bases for J; bases not matched to a gene: 8. The length of the CDR3 is 14 residues. CDR1 is SNHLY and CDR2 is FYNNEI in the germline V gene. The CDR3 region has the DNA TGTGCCAGCAGTCTTAGCGGGAGTTCGGGCGAGCAGTACTTC. Amino acids: CASSLSGSSGEQYF.

This clonotype was seen only a few times. V usage is TRBV7-2 and J usage is TRBJ2-5, with D tentatively TRBD1 or TRBD2 (7 bases each). V lost 3 bases, J lost 5 bases, and 16 bases lay in between. Germline values: CDR1 SGHTA, CDR2 FQGNSA. This CDR3 has 15 amino acids. CDR3 region: CASSLLGQGGETQYF. The CDR3 nucleotides are TGTGCCAGCAGCTTGTTGGGGCAGGGGGGGGAGACCCAGTACTTC.

This clonotype was seen many times. V is TRBV5-4 and J is TRBJ2-5, with 10 nucleotides matching TRBD2. J gave up 3 bases and V 0 bases, and 5 bases lay outside the gene matches. This CDR3 has 16 residues. Germline V gene data show CDR1 as SGHNT and CDR2 as YYREEE (reference sequence). For the CDR3, the DNA is TGTGCCAGCAGCTTGGGCACTAGCGGGAAAAAAGAGACCCAGTACTTC. As protein: CASSLGTSGKKETQYF.